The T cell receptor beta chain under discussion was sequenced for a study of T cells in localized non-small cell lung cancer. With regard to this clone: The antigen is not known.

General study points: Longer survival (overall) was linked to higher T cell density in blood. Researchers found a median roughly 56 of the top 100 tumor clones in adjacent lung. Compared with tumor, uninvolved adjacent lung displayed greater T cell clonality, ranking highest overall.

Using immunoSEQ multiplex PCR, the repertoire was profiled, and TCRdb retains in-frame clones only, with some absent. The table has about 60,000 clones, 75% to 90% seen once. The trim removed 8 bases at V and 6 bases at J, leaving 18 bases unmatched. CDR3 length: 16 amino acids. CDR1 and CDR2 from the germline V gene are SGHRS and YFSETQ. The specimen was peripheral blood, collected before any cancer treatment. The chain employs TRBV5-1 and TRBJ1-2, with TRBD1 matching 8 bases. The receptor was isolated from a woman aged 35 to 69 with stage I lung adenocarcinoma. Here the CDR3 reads CASGRPGQGEKDGYTF. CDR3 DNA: TGCGCCAGTGGGCGACCAGGACAGGGAGAGAAGGATGGCTACACCTTC.